This TCR beta chain comes out of a study of blood T cell repertoires in COVID-19. Study details: Sites across the United States, Italy and Spain contributed samples from acute and convalescent COVID-19.

Between the trimmed V and J ends, which lost 3 bases and 5 bases, there was a span of 19 bases. This CDR3 is 17 amino acids long. CDR1 and CDR2 from the germline V gene are MGHRA and YSYEKL. Cohort 3 recovered donors had two negative PCRs, clearance, or symptom resolution. Authors' analysis steps: Reference gene primer amplification in the assay estimated nucleated cell counts. Using immunoSEQ multiplex PCR, the repertoire was profiled, and TCRdb retains in-frame clones only, with some absent. The D gene and trimming were derived from the DNA, and the V and J assignments and clone size from that table. The table includes about 350,000 clones, roughly 87% detected once.

Source material: PBMCs or T cells enriched from blood (not recorded which). This clonotype was sampled from a woman aged 30 to 39 who had recovered from COVID-19. V and J are TRBV4-1 and TRBJ1-4; D may be TRBD1 (5 bases). Written as DNA, the CDR3 is TGCGCCAGCAGCCATGCCCTGGGTCGGGGGTTAAATGAAAAACTGTTTTTT. Its protein is CASSHALGRGLNEKLFF.